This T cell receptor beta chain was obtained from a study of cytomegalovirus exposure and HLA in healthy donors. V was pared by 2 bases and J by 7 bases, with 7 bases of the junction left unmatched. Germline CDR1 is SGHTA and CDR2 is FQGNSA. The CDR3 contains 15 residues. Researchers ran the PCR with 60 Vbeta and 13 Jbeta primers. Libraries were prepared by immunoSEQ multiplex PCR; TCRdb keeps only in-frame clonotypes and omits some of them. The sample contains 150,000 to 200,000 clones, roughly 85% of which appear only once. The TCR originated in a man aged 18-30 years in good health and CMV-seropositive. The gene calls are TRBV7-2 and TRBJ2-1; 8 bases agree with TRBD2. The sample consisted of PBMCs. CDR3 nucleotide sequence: TGTGCCAGCAGCTTACTAGTTCGGGAGGGTAATGAGCAGTTCTTC. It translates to CASSLLVREGNEQFF. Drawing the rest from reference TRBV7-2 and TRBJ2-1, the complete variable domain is GAGVSQSPSNKVTEKGKDVELRCDPISGHTALYWYRQSLGQGLEFLIYFQGNSAPDKSGLPSDRFSAERTGGSVSTLTIQRTQQEDSAVYLCASSLLVREGNEQFFGPGTRLTVL.